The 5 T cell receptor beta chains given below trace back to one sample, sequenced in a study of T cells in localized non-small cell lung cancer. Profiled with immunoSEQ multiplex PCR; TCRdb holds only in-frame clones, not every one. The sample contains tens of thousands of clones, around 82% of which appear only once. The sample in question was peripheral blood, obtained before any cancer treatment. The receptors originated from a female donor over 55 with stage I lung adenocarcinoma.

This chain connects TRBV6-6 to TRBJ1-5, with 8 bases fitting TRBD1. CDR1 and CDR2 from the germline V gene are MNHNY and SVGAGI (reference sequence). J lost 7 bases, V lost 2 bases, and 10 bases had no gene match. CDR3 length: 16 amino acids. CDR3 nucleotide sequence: TGTGCCAGCAGTTACCCCCAGGGGGCTGGAGGGCAGCCCCAGCATTTT. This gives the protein CASSYPQGAGGQPQHF.

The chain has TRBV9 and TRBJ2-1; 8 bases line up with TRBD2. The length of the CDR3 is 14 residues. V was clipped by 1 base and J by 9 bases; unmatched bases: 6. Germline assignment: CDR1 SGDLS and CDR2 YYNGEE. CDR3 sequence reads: CASSVLTAGGEQFF. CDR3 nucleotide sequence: TGTGCCAGCAGCGTACTGACCGCGGGGGGTGAGCAGTTCTTC.

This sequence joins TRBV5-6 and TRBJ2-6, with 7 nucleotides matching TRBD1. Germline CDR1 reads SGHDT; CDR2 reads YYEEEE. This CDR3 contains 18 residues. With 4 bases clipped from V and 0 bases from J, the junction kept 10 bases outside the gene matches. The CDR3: CASSMRGQLSSGANVLTF. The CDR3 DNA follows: TGTGCCAGCAGCATGAGGGGGCAGCTAAGCTCTGGGGCCAACGTCCTGACTTTC.

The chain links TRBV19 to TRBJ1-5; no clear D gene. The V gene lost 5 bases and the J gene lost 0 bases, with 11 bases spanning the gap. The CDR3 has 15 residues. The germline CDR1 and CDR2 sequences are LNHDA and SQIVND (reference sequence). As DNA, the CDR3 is TGTGCCAGTAGTGAACAGCGACATAGCAATCAGCCCCAGCATTTT. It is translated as CASSEQRHSNQPQHF.

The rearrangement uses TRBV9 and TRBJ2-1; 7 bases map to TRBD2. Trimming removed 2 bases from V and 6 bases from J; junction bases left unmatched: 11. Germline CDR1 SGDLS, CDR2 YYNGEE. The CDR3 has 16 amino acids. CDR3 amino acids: CASSVQGGSGGNEQFF. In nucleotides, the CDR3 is TGTGCCAGCAGCGTTCAGGGCGGGAGTGGCGGCAATGAGCAGTTCTTC.